Listed below are T cell receptor beta chains from one sample, sequenced in a study of cytomegalovirus exposure and HLA in healthy donors. The assay was immunoSEQ multiplex PCR, and TCRdb's table has in-frame clones only and misses some. This sample yields 250,000 to 400,000 clones, of which roughly 87% are seen a single time; approximately 0.9% belongs to the top ten. The sample comprised PBMCs. All receptors come from a man under 40 in good health and CMV-seronegative. The CDR3 runs from the conserved cysteine through the conserved F or W. The D gene is left open where the match is weak. Some rows mark clone size as missing; the rest say once, few, many or name a class of expanded clone.

.	once	TRBV2	15	TRBJ2-3	TGTGCCAGCATTGGTTCGGACACGGGCACAGATACGCAGTATTTT	CASIGSDTGTDTQYF
.	few	TRBV6-1	13	TRBJ1-5	TGTGCCAGCAGTGAAGGGAGGGTTCAGCCCCAGCATTTT	CASSEGRVQPQHF
TRBD1	.	TRBV5-6	14	TRBJ2-7	TGTGCCAGCAGCTTGACAGGGGCTACCTCCGAGCAGTACTTC	CASSLTGATSEQYF
.	.	TRBV18	14	TRBJ2-5	TGTGCCAGCTCACCTCGGAGGGAGGTCGAGACCCAGTACTTC	CASSPRREVETQYF
TRBD1	.	TRBV5-6	15	TRBJ2-3	TGTGCCAGCAGCTGGACAGGGGGATTATCAGATACGCAGTATTTT	CASSWTGGLSDTQYF
TRBD1	.	TRBV27	14	TRBJ2-1	TGTGCCAGCAGTCCCACAGGGGGCGGGGGTGAGCAGTTCTTC	CASSPTGGGGEQFF
.	once	TRBV7-8	17	TRBJ1-3	TGTGCCAGCAGCTTATCTCTCTGGCTGTACTCTGGAAACACCATATATTTT	CASSLSLWLYSGNTIYF
.	.	TRBV15	18	TRBJ2-7	TGTGCCACCAGCAGGGGCTCCGGGCTTTTACAGGCCTCCTACGAGCAGTACTTC	CATSRGSGLLQASYEQYF
.	.	TRBV11-2	14	TRBJ1-4	TGTGCCAGCAGCCGGGGACTGAGTAATGAAAAACTGTTTTTT	CASSRGLSNEKLFF
TRBD1	.	TRBV6-1	16	TRBJ1-4	TGTGCCAGCAGTGTACGTGACAGGGCGTCTAATGAAAAACTGTTTTTT	CASSVRDRASNEKLFF
.	once	TRBV11-2	16	TRBJ2-7	TGTGCCAGCAGCTTAGAACGAGCCAGGGAAGGCTACGAGCAGTACTTC	CASSLERAREGYEQYF
TRBD1	.	TRBV9	13	TRBJ2-5	TGTGCCAGCAGCGGAACAGGGGGAGAGACCCAGTACTTC	CASSGTGGETQYF
.	.	TRBV6-6	14	TRBJ1-5	TGTGCCAGCACCCGCGGGAGCGGCAATCAGCCCCAGCATTTT	CASTRGSGNQPQHF